The sample holds many counts of the clone carrying this T cell receptor (beta chain). Time point noted: before trial treatment. CDR3 length: 15 amino acids. Germline-derived CDR1 and CDR2 are MNHEY and SVGAGI. The V gene lost 0 bases and the J gene lost 2 bases, with 9 bases spanning the gap. This record comes from a study of low-dose radiotherapy and immunotherapy resistance in tumors. Study details: Cohort 1 was treated with 0.5 Gy per fraction at 2-week intervals, amounting to 6.5 Gy overall. A dose of 1 Gy per fraction every two weeks went to Cohort 2, totaling 13 Gy over 26 weeks. Treatment included intravenous cyclophosphamide dosed at 200 mg/m2 every two weeks, one day before radiation and immunotherapy. Patients took 300 mg oral aspirin daily for four cycles from cycle 1 day 1.

TRAV- and TRBV-specific primers primed first-strand cDNA, covering alpha and beta chains. The PCR that amplified TCRs ran for around 22 cycles, relying on a constant-region primer and a V-primer adapter. TCRdb re-derived calls from the reads in MiXCR, one entry per CDR3 protein. The table lists tens of thousands of distinct CDR3 sequences, roughly a tenth of them singletons. The chain couples TRBV6-5 to TRBJ2-3; no reliable D call. The sequence came from a male donor with prostate cancer. Sequenced material: PBMCs, taken before treatment. The CDR3 bases are TGTGCCAGCAGTTACTCCGGTAGTCCCACAGATACGCAGTATTTT. Amino acid sequence: CASSYSGSPTDTQYF.